A single T cell receptor beta chain is shown here with its context. Its matching antigen is unknown. Clones were sequenced by immunoSEQ multiplex PCR, and TCRdb holds only the in-frame ones, with some missing. The sample contains roughly 11,000 clones, less than 90% of which appear only once. Germline lookup yields CDR1 SEHNR and CDR2 FQNEAQ (reference sequence). V gave up 7 bases and J gave up 0 bases, with 18 bases separating them. The CDR3 covers 16 residues. This specimen belongs to a study of STAT3 mutations in large granular lymphocyte leukemia. Overall study: More than half of T-LGLL patients received immunosuppressive therapy. Study-level points and caveats: Every T-cell large granular lymphocyte leukemia patient had at least one immunodominant TCR beta clonotype. After therapy, about 35% of the 18 patients switched clonotypes, all new clones STAT3 wild type.

The V gene is TRBV7-9, the J gene TRBJ1-1; D remains ambiguous. This TCR derives from a man older than 75 with T-cell large granular lymphocyte leukemia. Some clones in this sample may be carry-over from other donors' samples. The sample taken for sequencing was peripheral blood mononuclear cells. The CDR3 loop reads CASTPLFRNLNTEAFF. CDR3 in DNA: TGTGCCAGCACCCCACTTTTCCGGAACTTGAACACTGAAGCTTTCTTT.